A single sample gave rise to the 8 T cell receptor beta chains below, sequenced in a study of identifying expanded T cells in peripheral blood. Produced via immunoSEQ multiplex PCR; TCRdb's table is partial and in-frame only. The table shows over 75,000 clones, with about 91% occurring only once. Sequencing was performed on blood. The receptors derive from a person aged 18 to 75 in good health.

The V and J genes are TRBV7-8 and TRBJ2-2; TRBD2 matches 7 bases. Germline-derived CDR1 and CDR2 are SGHVS and FQNEAQ. The CDR3 is 13 amino acids. J gave up 7 bases and V 2 bases, and 1 base lay outside the gene matches. The CDR3 loop reads CASSLLADGELFF. CDR3 DNA: TGTGCCAGCAGCTTACTAGCGGACGGGGAGCTGTTTTTT.

The gene calls are TRBV2 and TRBJ1-6, with D unresolved. Germline V CDR1 and CDR2: SNHLY, FYNNEI. The CDR3 has 15 amino acids. V lost 5 bases and J 5 bases, leaving 13 bases between the germline ends. CDR3 bases: TGTGCCAGCAGTCGAGAGGGTCGGAATAATTCACCCCTCCACTTT. The encoded protein is CASSREGRNNSPLHF.

The chain joins TRBV5-4 to TRBJ2-2; D is perhaps TRBD2 (6 bases). The CDR3 sequence is 16 residues long. Trimming cost V 0 bases and J 4 bases, with 13 bases left between them. The V gene's germline CDR1 is SGHNT and CDR2 YYREEE (reference sequence). The CDR3 is CASSLVRLGGTGELFF. The DNA for the CDR3 is TGTGCCAGCAGCTTGGTAAGATTGGGGGGCACCGGGGAGCTGTTTTTT.

This clone was picked up a small number of times. The V gene is TRBV6-6, the J gene TRBJ2-2, with D possibly matching TRBD2 (6 bases). The CDR3 length is 15 residues. Between the trimmed V and J ends, which lost 7 bases and 7 bases, there was a span of 19 bases. The germline V gene encodes CDR1 MNHNY and CDR2 SVGAGI (reference sequence). CDR3: CASTSTSSYGGELFF. Here the CDR3 DNA reads TGTGCCAGCACCTCAACTAGCTCGTATGGCGGGGAGCTGTTTTTT.

In DNA, the CDR3 is TGTGCCAGCAGCACAGCCTCGGCAAGGTATCAGCCCCAGCATTTT. Its protein product is CASSTASARYQPQHF. The J gene is TRBJ1-5, the V gene TRBV7-2; D gene unclear. CDR1 and CDR2 from the germline V gene are SGHTA and FQGNSA. V lost 5 bases to trimming and J lost 5 bases, with 16 bases between them. This CDR3 comprises 15 residues.

V and J are TRBV4-3 and TRBJ2-5, with 10 bases fitting TRBD1. The CDR3 has 15 amino acids. Per the germline V gene, CDR1 is LGHNA and CDR2 is YSLEER. Germline trimming cut 4 bases from V and 0 bases from J; bases unmatched to any gene: 2. The CDR3 bases are TGCGCCAGCAGCCCCGGACAGGGGGACCAAGAGACCCAGTACTTC. It is translated as CASSPGQGDQETQYF.

V gene TRBV5-4 combines with J gene TRBJ1-1; 10 bases align to TRBD1. CDR1 is SGHNT and CDR2 is YYREEE in the germline V gene (reference sequence). The CDR3 is made up of 15 amino acids. After removal of 4 bases from V and 7 bases from J, the junction contained 10 bases not matched to a gene. CDR3 loop: CASSAGGQGLNEAFF. DNA of the CDR3: TGTGCCAGCAGCGCGGGGGGACAGGGGTTAAATGAAGCTTTCTTT.

This clone has only one observation. The chain joins TRBV7-6 to TRBJ2-7; 8 nucleotides agree with TRBD1. V gave up 5 bases and J gave up 3 bases; unmatched junction bases: 3. Germline CDR1 is SGHVS and CDR2 is FNYEAQ. There are 13 residues in the CDR3. In DNA, the CDR3 is TGTGCCAGCAGCCGCGACAGGGGCTACGAGCAGTACTTC. The encoded protein is CASSRDRGYEQYF.